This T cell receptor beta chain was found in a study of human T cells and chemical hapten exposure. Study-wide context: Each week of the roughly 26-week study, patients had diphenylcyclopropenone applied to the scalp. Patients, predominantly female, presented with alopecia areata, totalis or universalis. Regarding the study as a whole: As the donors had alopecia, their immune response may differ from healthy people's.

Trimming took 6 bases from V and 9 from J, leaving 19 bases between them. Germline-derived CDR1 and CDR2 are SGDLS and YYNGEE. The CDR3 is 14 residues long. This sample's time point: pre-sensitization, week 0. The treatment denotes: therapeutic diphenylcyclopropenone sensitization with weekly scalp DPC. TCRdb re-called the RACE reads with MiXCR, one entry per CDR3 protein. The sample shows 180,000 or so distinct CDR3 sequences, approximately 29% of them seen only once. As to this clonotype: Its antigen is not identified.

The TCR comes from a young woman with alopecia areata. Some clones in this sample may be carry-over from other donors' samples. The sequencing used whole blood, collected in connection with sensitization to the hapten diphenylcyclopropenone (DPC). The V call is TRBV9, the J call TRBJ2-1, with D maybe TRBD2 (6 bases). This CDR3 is CASNAIGGLSEQFF. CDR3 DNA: TGTGCCAGCAACGCAATCGGAGGGCTCAGTGAGCAGTTCTTC.